The source of this T cell receptor beta chain is a study of T cell changes during pregnancy in multiple sclerosis. This CDR3 is 14 amino acids long. Per germline, CDR1 MGHDK and CDR2 SYGVNS. Trimming took off 5 bases at V and 0 bases at J, with 8 bases between the two ends. Clones were sequenced by immunoSEQ multiplex PCR, and TCRdb holds only the in-frame ones, with some missing. The repertoire holds about 68,000 clones, more than 80% seen once, with 0.7% to 0.95% in the top ten. This chain uses TRBV25-1 with TRBJ2-1; maybe TRBD1 (5 bases). The sample was peripheral blood, taken in the second trimester of pregnancy. This receptor was taken from a female donor with multiple sclerosis, enrolled in a pregnancy study. The DNA for the CDR3 is TGTGCCAGCAGTAAAAGGGGCTCCTACAATGAGCAGTTCTTC. Translating gives CASSKRGSYNEQFF.